In its sample, the clone carrying this T cell receptor (beta chain) was seen a few times. Its antigen is undetermined. The use of a sample-barcoded 5' primer and a J-beta primer mix characterized a second PCR of about 6 to 11 cycles. Each CDR3 protein is one row after TCRdb ran MiXCR on the 5' RACE reads. The sample has more than 550,000 distinct CDR3 sequences; about a fifth are singletons. These data belong to a study of blood T cells in healthy people across ages. Overall study results and limits: It was found that TCR beta diversity correlated strongly with the percentage of naive T cells.

The V and J ends lost 3 bases and 0 bases, in that order; junction bases with no gene match: 4. The germline V gene encodes CDR1 SGHAT and CDR2 FQNNGV. There are 15 residues in the CDR3. This TCR derives from an older man in good health. Input material: blood. The rearrangement uses TRBV11-2 and TRBJ1-1; 7 nucleotides line up with TRBD1. The CDR3 loop reads CASSFSTGVNTEAFF. CDR3 nucleotides: TGTGCCAGCAGCTTTAGTACAGGGGTGAACACTGAAGCTTTCTTT. Looking up the rest from reference TRBV11-2 and TRBJ1-1 gives the full variable domain: EAGVAQSPRYKIIEKRQSVAFWCNPISGHATLYWYQQILGQGPKLLIQFQNNGVVDDSQLPKDRFSAERLKGVDSTLKIQPAKLEDSAVYLCASSFSTGVNTEAFFGQGTRLTVV.